This T cell receptor (beta chain) appears in the sequencing data of a study of blood T cell repertoires in COVID-19. At the level of the study: Samples came from the United States, Italy and Spain, spanning acute and convalescent COVID-19.

This clone was seen just once. The germline gives CDR1 KGHSH, CDR2 LQKENI. The CDR3 sequence is 14 residues long. V dropped 4 bases and J dropped 8 bases, with 15 bases sitting between them. TCRdb's copy holds only in-frame clones and misses some; the assay was immunoSEQ multiplex PCR. This repertoire shows roughly 160,000 clones, about 88% found once; its top ten account for around 5.4%. This TCR was sampled from a woman between 50 and 59 years old with COVID-19, enrolled during active disease. The specimen sequenced was peripheral blood. V gene TRBV18 combines with J gene TRBJ2-1, with TRBD1 as a possible D gene (6 bases). The CDR3 spells CASSLQGLLDEQFF. In nucleotides, the CDR3 is TGTGCCAGCTCACTTCAGGGGTTACTTGATGAGCAGTTCTTC.